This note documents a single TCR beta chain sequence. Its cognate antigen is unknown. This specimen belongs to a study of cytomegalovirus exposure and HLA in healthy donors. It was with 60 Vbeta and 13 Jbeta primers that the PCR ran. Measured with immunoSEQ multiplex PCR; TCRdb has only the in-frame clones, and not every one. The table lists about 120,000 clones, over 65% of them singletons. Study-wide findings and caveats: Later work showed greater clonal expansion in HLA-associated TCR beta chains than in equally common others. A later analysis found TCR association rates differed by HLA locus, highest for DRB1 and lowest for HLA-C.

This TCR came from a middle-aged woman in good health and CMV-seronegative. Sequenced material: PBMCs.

Here the CDR3 reads CAGRQGGDSPLHF. The CDR3 nucleotides read TGTGCCGGACGACAGGGTGGAGACTCACCCCTCCACTTT. The chain uses TRBV6-6 and TRBJ1-6, with 7 bases aligning to TRBD1. The CDR3 runs 13 residues. V dropped 11 bases and J dropped 10; count of bases not matched to a gene: 11. From germline, CDR1 is MNHNY and CDR2 SVGAGI (reference sequence).